This T cell receptor beta chain was sequenced in a study of vaccination and CD4 T cells after COVID-19. On the study more broadly: Stimulation used overlapping spike peptides from SARS-CoV-2, HCoV-NL63, HCoV-OC43 and HCoV-229E.

The assay that was used to sequence DNA from cultured CD4+ T cells was the Oncomine TCR Beta short-read assay. A single record per CDR3 protein comes from TCRdb applying MiXCR to the PCR reads. The sample carries about 22,000 distinct CDR3 sequences, less than 35% recorded once. Treatment noted: roughly 11-day PBMC culture with coronavirus spike peptide pools or control peptides (ViraFEST assay). Trimming removed 0 bases from V and 6 bases from J, with 8 bases in between. Germline V CDR1 and CDR2: SGHRS, YFSETQ. CDR3 size: 13 residues. A word on this clonotype: As yet, its antigen is unknown.

This TCR derives from a human donor with COVID-19. Sequenced: cultured CD4+ T cells from blood. The V call is TRBV5-1, the J call TRBJ2-3, with D unclear. As DNA, the CDR3 is TGCGCCAGCAGCTTGGCCTGGGTCGATACGCAGTATTTT. Protein product: CASSLAWVDTQYF.